This entry features one T cell receptor (beta chain) sequence. Antigen specificity is unknown. Time point noted: week 35, safety follow-up. Doses comprised 300 ug of mutant IDH1 20-mer peptide each, plus topical imiquimod. The data originate from a study of a mutant IDH1 vaccine in newly diagnosed glioma. Background on the study: Vaccination followed radiotherapy alone by 4-6 weeks, or accompanied temozolomide cycles. Patients previously underwent radiotherapy, temozolomide, or both, and most underwent both. Visit V12 was conducted at week 35 as the safety follow-up. Visit V13 came later, at week 47. Study results and limitations: Changes in the top peripheral T cell clonotypes seemingly had no bearing on pseudoprogression.

Some clones are missing from TCRdb's copy, which holds only in-frame ones; the method was immunoSEQ multiplex PCR. The sample yields over 65,000 clones, roughly 84% seen once. Sequencing was performed on PBMCs, taken from a glioma patient whose treatment included an IDH1 peptide vaccine. This receptor was identified in a man between 18 and 35 years old with glioma.

The DNA for the CDR3 is TGCAGTGCTATGAGAGAGACCCAGTACTTC. This codes for CSAMRETQYF. This chain links TRBV20-1 with TRBJ2-5, with unresolved D. The ends were cut back, 4 bases at V and 4 bases at J, with 4 bases in the middle. The length of the CDR3 is 10 residues. CDR1 and CDR2 (germline): DFQATT, SNEGSKA (reference sequence).